This entry lists 6 T cell receptor beta chains sequenced from one sample in a study of shared clonotypes between healthy human individuals. Sequencing was performed with immunoSEQ multiplex PCR; in TCRdb, only in-frame clones are kept and a portion is missing. Of over 2 million clones in the sample, less than 95% are singletons; the top ten hold 0.37%. The material sequenced was naive CD4+ T cells from PBMCs. This sample's subset: CD45RA+ positively selected. The source of these receptors is a man aged 18 to 35 in good health. Some clones in this sample may be carry-over from other donors' samples.

The chain links TRBV28 to TRBJ1-3; a possible D gene is TRBD1 (6 bases). The CDR3 is 16 residues long. CDR1 is MDHEN and CDR2 is SYDVKM in the germline V gene. V dropped 9 bases and J dropped 3 bases, with 21 bases sitting between them. The CDR3 is CASEGGPTYFGNTIYF. The CDR3 DNA reads as TGTGCCAGTGAAGGGGGGCCGACCTATTTTGGAAACACCATATATTTT.

V and J are TRBV5-4 and TRBJ1-2, with TRBD1 matching 8 bases. CDR3 length: 15 amino acids. The J segment lost 4 bases and the V segment lost 1 base, leaving 6 bases of the junction unmatched. Germline CDR1 and CDR2: SGHNT and YYREEE (reference sequence). This chain's CDR3 is CASSLSAGGPYGYTF. Here the CDR3 DNA reads TGTGCCAGCAGCTTGTCGGCAGGGGGCCCCTATGGCTACACCTTC.

This chain connects TRBV5-1 to TRBJ2-1; 7 bases line up with TRBD2. The CDR3 spans 15 residues. With 5 bases clipped from V and 0 bases from J, the junction kept 5 bases outside the gene matches. CDR1 SGHRS and CDR2 YFSETQ come from the germline V gene. CDR3 in DNA: TGCGCCAGCAGACCGAGCGGGATCTCCTACAATGAGCAGTTCTTC. It yields the protein CASRPSGISYNEQFF.

J is TRBJ1-5 and V is TRBV9, with D unclear. The CDR3 runs 14 residues. Germline values: CDR1 SGDLS, CDR2 YYNGEE. The V gene lost 0 bases and the J gene lost 8 bases, with 12 bases spanning the gap. CDR3 protein: CASSVGPLKEPQHF. CDR3 coding DNA: TGTGCCAGCAGCGTAGGGCCCCTCAAGGAGCCCCAGCATTTT.

About this clone: This same CDR3 is encoded by further DNA sequences in the sample. The chain recombines TRBV28 with TRBJ2-7, with 9 bases lining up with TRBD1. The ends lost 10 bases at V and 2 bases at J; junction bases unmatched: 3. Germline V lookup: CDR1 MDHEN, CDR2 SYDVKM. CDR3 size: 12 residues. The CDR3 bases are TGTGCCACAGGACAGGGGACCTACGAGCAGTACTTC. This encodes CATGQGTYEQYF.

The chain has TRBV7-6 and TRBJ2-7; 9 positions match TRBD1. Germline lookup yields CDR1 SGHVS and CDR2 FNYEAQ. V trimming: 4 bases; J trimming: 0 bases; junction bases outside the gene matches: 4. The CDR3 length is 15 residues. DNA of the CDR3: TGTGCCAGCAGCTCCGGGACAGGGAACTCCTACGAGCAGTACTTC. This encodes CASSSGTGNSYEQYF.